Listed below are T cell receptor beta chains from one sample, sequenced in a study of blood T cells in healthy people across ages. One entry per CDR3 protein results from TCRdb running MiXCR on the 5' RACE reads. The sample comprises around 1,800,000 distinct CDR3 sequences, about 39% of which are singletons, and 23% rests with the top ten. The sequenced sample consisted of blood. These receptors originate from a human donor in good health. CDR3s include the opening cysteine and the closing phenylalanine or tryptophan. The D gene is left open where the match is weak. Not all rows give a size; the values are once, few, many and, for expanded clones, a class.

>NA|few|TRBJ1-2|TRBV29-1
TGCAGCGTTGAAGACCCGCGGATTGCCCTGGGCTACACCTTC
CSVEDPRIALGYTF
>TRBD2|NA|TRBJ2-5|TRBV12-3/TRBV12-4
TGTGCCAGCAGTCCCGAACGAGGACTAGCGGGGGGGCTCAGTAAGACCCAGTACTTC
CASSPERGLAGGLSKTQYF
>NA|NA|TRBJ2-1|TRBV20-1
TGCAGTGCTAGAGATCAGGGTTTGAACGATGAGCAGTTCTTC
CSARDQGLNDEQFF
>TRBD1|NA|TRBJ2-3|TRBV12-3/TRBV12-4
TGTGCCAGCAGTTTGGACAGGACATACACAGATACGCAGTATTTT
CASSLDRTYTDTQYF
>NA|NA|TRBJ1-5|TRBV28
TGTGCCAGCAGTTTTGGCGACACGGGTCAGCCCCAGCATTTT
CASSFGDTGQPQHF
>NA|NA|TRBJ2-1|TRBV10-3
TGTGCCATCAGTGAGTATAACAATGAGCAGTTCTTC
CAISEYNNEQFF
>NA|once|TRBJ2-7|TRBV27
TGTGCCAGCAGGCCGGGGTTTACCCACGAGCAGTACTTC
CASRPGFTHEQYF
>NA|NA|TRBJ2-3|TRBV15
TGTGCCACCAGCAGAGATGTTAGGATAAGCACAGATACGCAGTATTTT
CATSRDVRISTDTQYF
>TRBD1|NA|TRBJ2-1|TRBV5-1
TGCGCCAGCAGCTTGAGGGGACAGGAAGAGACCCAGTTCTTC
CASSLRGQEETQFF
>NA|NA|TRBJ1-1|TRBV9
TGTGCCAGCAGTGGACAGATCAACACTGAAGCTTTCTTT
CASSGQINTEAFF
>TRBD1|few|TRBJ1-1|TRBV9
TGTGCCAGCAGCGCGAGGGGGGCAGGGGGTGCGGAAGCTTTCTTT
CASSARGAGGAEAFF
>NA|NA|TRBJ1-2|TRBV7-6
TGTGCCAGCAGCTTAGGGCTGGAACCGATTAGTGGCTACACCTTC
CASSLGLEPISGYTF
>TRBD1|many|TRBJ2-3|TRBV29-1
TGCAGCGTTGCCCCGGGACAGATCACAGATACGCAGTATTTT
CSVAPGQITDTQYF
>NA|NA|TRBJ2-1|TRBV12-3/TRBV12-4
TGTGCCAGCAGTGGAATATGGGGGAATGAGCAGTTCTTC
CASSGIWGNEQFF
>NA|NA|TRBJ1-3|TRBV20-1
TGCAGTGCTAGCAGGGACACCATATATTTT
CSASRDTIYF
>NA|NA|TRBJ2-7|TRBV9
TGTGCCAGCAGCGTTTCCGCCTCTAGCGTCGGGGTCTCCTACAATGAGCAGTACTTC
CASSVSASSVGVSYNEQYF
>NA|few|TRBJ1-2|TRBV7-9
TGTGCCAGCAGCTTAGAGCAGGATTACTATGGCTACACCTTC
CASSLEQDYYGYTF
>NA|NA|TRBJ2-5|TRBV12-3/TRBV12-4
TGTGCCAGCAGGGTTGGGATGCAAGAGGCCCAGTACTTC
CASRVGMQEAQYF
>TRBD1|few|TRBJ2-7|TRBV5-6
TGTGCCAGCAGCTTGGTGGCAGGGGGTAACTACGAGCAGTACTTC
CASSLVAGGNYEQYF
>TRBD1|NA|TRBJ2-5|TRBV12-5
TGTGCTAGTGCCGCGACAGGGGACAAAAGGGAGCAGTACTTC
CASAATGDKREQYF
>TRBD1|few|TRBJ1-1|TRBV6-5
TGTGCCAGCAGTTACTCGGGGACAGGGCCGGAAGCTTTCTTT
CASSYSGTGPEAFF
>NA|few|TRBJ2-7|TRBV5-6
TGTGCCAGCAGCTTGTTTGGAAGCTACTACGAGCAGTACTTC
CASSLFGSYYEQYF
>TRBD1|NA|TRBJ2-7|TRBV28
TGTGCCAGCAGTCAGCCTCTAACAGACAGGGACTACGAGCAGTACTTC
CASSQPLTDRDYEQYF
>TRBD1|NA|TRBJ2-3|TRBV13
TGTGCCAGCAGCAGCCGGGACAGGGATCTAGATACGCAGTATTTT
CASSSRDRDLDTQYF
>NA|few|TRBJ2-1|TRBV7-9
TGTGCCAGCAGCTGGAGACTAGTAAGTGAGCAGTTCTTC
CASSWRLVSEQFF
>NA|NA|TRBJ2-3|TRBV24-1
TGTGCCACCAGTGATTTGGATCGGGGCCAGGGAACAGATACGCAGTATTTT
CATSDLDRGQGTDTQYF
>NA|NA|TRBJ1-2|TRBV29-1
TGCAGCGTTAACCAGGGGCGGGATGGCTACACCTTC
CSVNQGRDGYTF
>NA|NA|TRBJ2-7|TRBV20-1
TGCAGTGCTAAAATTCTGGCGGGGGCGCGCCCCTACGAGCAGTACTTC
CSAKILAGARPYEQYF